This T cell receptor (beta chain) is drawn from a study of T cells in localized non-small cell lung cancer. Whole-study results and caveats: Longer overall survival was seen with higher T cell density measured in blood. Uninvolved adjacent lung showed peak T cell clonality, exceeding tumor. In adjacent lung appeared a median about 58 of the top 100 tumor clones. Sequence data derive from only one tumor region, so heterogeneity remains possible.

This clone is classed as medium-sized. Antigen specificity is unknown. With V trimmed by 5 bases and J by 0 bases, 7 bases remained unmatched. The CDR3 totals 16 residues. The V gene's germline CDR1 is SGHNT and CDR2 YENEEA. Some clones are missing from TCRdb's copy, which holds only in-frame ones; the method was immunoSEQ multiplex PCR. The sample shows approximately 3,000 clones, more than 20% of them seen only once. The source material was lung tumor tissue, sampled before any cancer treatment. The chain links TRBV11-3 to TRBJ1-5; 7 bases line up with TRBD1. This receptor was identified in a male donor at least 60 years old with stage II lung adenocarcinoma. CDR3 nucleotides: TGTGCCAGCAGCCGAAACAGGGGAAATAGCAATCAGCCCCAGCATTTT. Translated: CASSRNRGNSNQPQHF.